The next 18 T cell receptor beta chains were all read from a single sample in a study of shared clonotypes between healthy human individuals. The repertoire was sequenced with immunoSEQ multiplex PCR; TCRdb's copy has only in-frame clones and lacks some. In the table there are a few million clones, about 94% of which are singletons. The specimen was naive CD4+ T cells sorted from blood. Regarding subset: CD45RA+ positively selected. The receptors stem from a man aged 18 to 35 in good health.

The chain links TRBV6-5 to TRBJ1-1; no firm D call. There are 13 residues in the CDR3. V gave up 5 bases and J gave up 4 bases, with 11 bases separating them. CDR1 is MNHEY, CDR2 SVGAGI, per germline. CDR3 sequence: CASSLGLATEAFF. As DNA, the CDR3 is TGTGCCAGCAGTCTTGGGTTGGCCACTGAAGCTTTCTTT.

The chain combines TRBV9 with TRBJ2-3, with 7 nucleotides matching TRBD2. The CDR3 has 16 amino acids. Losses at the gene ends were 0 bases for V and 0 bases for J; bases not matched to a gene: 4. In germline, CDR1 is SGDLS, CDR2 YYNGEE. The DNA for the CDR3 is TGTGCCAGCAGCGTAGCCGGGGGGTATAGCACAGATACGCAGTATTTT. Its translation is CASSVAGGYSTDTQYF.

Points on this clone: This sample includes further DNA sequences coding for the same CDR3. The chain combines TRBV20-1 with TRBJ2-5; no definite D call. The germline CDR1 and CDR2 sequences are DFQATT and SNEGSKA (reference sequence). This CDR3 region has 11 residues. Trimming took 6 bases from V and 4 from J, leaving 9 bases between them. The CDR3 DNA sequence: TGCAGTGCCATGCGCGGAGAGACCCAGTACTTC. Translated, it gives CSAMRGETQYF.

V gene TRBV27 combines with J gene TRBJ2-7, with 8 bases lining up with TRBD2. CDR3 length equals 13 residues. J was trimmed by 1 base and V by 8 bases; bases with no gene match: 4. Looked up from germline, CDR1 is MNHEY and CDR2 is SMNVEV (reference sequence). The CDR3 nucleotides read TGTGCCAGCGGACGGGGGGGTTCCTACGAGCAGTACTTC. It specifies CASGRGGSYEQYF.

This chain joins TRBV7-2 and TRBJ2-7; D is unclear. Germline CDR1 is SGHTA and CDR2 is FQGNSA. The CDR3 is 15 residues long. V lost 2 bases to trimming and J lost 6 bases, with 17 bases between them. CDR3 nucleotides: TGTGCCAGCAGCTTAATTCCAGTGGGGTTAGGCGAGCAGTACTTC. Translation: CASSLIPVGLGEQYF.

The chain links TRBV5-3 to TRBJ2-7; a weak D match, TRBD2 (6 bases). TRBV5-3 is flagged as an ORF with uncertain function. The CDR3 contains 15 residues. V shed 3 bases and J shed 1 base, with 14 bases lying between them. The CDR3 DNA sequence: TGTGCCAGAAGCTCCTGGCGGGACGGTTCCTACGAGCAGTACTTC. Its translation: CARSSWRDGSYEQYF.

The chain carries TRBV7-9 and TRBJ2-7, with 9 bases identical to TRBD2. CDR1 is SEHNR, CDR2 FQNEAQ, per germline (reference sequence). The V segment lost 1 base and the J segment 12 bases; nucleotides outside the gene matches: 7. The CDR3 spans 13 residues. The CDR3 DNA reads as TGTGCCAGCAGCTTAGTTGTAGCGGGAGTGGTGTACTTC. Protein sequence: CASSLVVAGVVYF.

The CDR3 region is CASSEAGGWEKLFF. CDR3 DNA: TGTGCCAGCAGTGAAGCGGGCGGTTGGGAAAAACTGTTTTTT. The J gene is TRBJ1-4, the V gene TRBV2; D is uncertain. Germline lookup yields CDR1 SNHLY and CDR2 FYNNEI. The CDR3 loop spans 14 amino acids. Trimming removed 0 bases at V and 8 bases at J, with 10 bases between. The variable domain in full, with the rest retrieved from reference TRBV2 and TRBJ1-4, is EPEVTQTPSHQVTQMGQEVILRCVPISNHLYFYWYRQILGQKVEFLVSFYNNEISEKSEIFDDQFSVERPDGSNFTLKIRSTKLEDSAMYFCASSEAGGWEKLFFGSGTQLSVL.

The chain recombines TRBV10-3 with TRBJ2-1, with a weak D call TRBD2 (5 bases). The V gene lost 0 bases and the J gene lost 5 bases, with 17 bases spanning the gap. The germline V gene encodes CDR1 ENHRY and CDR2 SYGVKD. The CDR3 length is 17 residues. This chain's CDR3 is CAISESEGRAYDNEQFF. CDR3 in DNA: TGTGCCATCAGTGAGTCTGAGGGTAGGGCCTACGACAATGAGCAGTTCTTC.

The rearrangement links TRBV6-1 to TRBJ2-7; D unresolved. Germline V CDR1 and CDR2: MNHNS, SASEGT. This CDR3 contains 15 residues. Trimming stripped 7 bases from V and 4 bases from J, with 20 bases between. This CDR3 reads CASTRLHGEIYEQYF. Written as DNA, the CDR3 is TGTGCCAGCACCCGCCTCCACGGCGAGATATACGAGCAGTACTTC.

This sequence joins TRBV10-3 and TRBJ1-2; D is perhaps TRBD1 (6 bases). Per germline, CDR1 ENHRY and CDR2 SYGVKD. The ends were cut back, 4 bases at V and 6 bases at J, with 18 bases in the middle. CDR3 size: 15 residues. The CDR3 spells CAISASGVSTDGYTF. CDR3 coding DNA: TGTGCCATCAGTGCGTCAGGGGTATCGACGGATGGCTACACCTTC.

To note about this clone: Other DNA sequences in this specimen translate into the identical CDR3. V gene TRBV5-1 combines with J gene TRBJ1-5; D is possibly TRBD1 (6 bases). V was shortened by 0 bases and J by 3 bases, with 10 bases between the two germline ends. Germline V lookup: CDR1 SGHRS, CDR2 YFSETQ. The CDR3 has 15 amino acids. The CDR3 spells CASSLEGGSNQPQHF. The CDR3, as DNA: TGCGCCAGCAGCTTGGAAGGGGGTTCCAATCAGCCCCAGCATTTT.

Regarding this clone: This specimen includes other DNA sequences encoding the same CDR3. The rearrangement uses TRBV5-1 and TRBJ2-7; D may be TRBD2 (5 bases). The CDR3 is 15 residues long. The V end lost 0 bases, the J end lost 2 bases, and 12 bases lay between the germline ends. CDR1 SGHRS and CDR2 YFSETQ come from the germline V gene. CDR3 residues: CASSLGTGGPYEQYF. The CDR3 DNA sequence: TGCGCCAGCAGCTTGGGCACTGGCGGGCCCTACGAGCAGTACTTC.

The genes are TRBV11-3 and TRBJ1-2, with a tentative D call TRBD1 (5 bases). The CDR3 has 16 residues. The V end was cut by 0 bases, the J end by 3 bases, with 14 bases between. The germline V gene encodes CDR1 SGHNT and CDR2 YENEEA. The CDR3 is CASSLDPPTAHYGYTF. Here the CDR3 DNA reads TGTGCCAGCAGCTTAGATCCTCCGACAGCCCACTATGGCTACACCTTC.

Here the CDR3 DNA reads TGTGCCACCAGCAGAGTCGCGGGGGCCACAGATACGCAGTATTTT. Protein product: CATSRVAGATDTQYF. The chain has TRBV15 and TRBJ2-3, with D possibly matching TRBD2 (7 bases). Trimming removed 1 base from V and 2 bases from J, with 10 bases in between. The germline V gene encodes CDR1 LNHNV and CDR2 YYDKDF (reference sequence). The CDR3 extends over 15 amino acids.

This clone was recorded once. The CDR3 sequence is CASSYKGQADQPQHF. The CDR3 nucleotides read TGTGCCAGCAGTTACAAAGGACAGGCGGATCAGCCCCAGCATTTT. The chain is built from TRBV27 and TRBJ1-5; 7 bases align to TRBD1. CDR1 and CDR2 from the germline V gene are MNHEY and SMNVEV (reference sequence). V lost 4 bases to trimming and J lost 5 bases; unmatched junction nucleotides: 8. This CDR3 region has 15 residues.

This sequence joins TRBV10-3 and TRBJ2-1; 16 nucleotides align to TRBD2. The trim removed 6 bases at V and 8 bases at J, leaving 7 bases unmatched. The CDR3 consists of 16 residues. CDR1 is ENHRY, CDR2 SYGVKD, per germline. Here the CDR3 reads CAISGTSGGARDEQFF. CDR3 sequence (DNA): TGTGCCATCAGCGGGACTAGCGGGGGGGCCAGGGATGAGCAGTTCTTC.

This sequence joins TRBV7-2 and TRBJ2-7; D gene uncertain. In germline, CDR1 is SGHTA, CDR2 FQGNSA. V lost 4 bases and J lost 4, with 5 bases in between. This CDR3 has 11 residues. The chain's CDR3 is CASSYNYEQYF. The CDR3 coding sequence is TGTGCCAGCAGCTACAATTACGAGCAGTACTTC.